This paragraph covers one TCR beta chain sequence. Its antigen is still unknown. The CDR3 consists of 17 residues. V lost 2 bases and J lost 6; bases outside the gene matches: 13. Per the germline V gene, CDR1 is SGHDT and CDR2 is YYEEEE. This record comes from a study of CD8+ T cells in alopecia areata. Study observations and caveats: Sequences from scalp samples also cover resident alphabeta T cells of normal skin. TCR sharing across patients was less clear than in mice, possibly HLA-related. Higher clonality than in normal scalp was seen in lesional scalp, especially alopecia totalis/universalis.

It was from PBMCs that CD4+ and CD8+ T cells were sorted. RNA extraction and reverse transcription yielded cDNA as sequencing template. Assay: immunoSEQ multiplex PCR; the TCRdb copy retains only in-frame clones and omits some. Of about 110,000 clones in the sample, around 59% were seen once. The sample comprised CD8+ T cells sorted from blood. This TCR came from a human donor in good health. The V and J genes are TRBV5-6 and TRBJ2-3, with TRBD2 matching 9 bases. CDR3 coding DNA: TGTGCCAGCAGCTTCTTCGCGGGGGGGCCAGGTGCGGATACGCAGTATTTT. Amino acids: CASSFFAGGPGADTQYF.